A selection of T cell receptor beta chains follows, all from one sample in a study of blood T cell repertoires in COVID-19. Profiled with immunoSEQ multiplex PCR; TCRdb holds only in-frame clones, not every one. The sample comprises 250,000 or so clones, about four fifths of which are singletons, and 1.5% rests with the top ten. Specimen: peripheral blood. These receptors originate from a middle-aged woman who had recovered from COVID-19. The CDR3 runs from the conserved cysteine through the conserved F or W. The order of the fields is D gene, clone size, V gene, J gene, CDR3 DNA, CDR3 protein. D genes are given only for firm matches. Clone size is given for some rows only: seen once, a few or many times, or a class if the clone is expanded.

D: .
size: .
V: TRBV11-2
J: TRBJ2-1
DNA: TGTGCCAGCAGTCAACAGGGTTACAATGAGCAGTTCTTC
CDR3: CASSQQGYNEQFF

D: TRBD1
size: .
V: TRBV5-5
J: TRBJ1-2
DNA: TGTGCCAGCAGCTTCGACAGGGATGGCTACACCTTC
CDR3: CASSFDRDGYTF

D: TRBD1
size: .
V: TRBV7-6
J: TRBJ2-3
DNA: TGTGCCAGCAGCTTAGCGGGGACAGGGTTGGATACGCAGTATTTT
CDR3: CASSLAGTGLDTQYF

D: .
size: .
V: TRBV2
J: TRBJ1-5
DNA: TGTGCCAGCAGTGAGTTACAGAGCAATCAGCCCCAGCATTTT
CDR3: CASSELQSNQPQHF

D: .
size: .
V: TRBV7-2
J: TRBJ2-3
DNA: TGTGCCAGCAGCGCGAAAGTGATAGATACGCAGTATTTT
CDR3: CASSAKVIDTQYF

D: .
size: .
V: TRBV28
J: TRBJ2-7
DNA: TGTGCCAGCAGTTTATCCTTTGGGACTTTCTACGAGCAGTACTTC
CDR3: CASSLSFGTFYEQYF

D: TRBD1
size: .
V: TRBV6-4
J: TRBJ2-1
DNA: TGTGCCAGCAGCAGCCGGGACAGGGGCGATGAGCAGTTCTTC
CDR3: CASSSRDRGDEQFF

D: .
size: many
V: TRBV30
J: TRBJ1-6
DNA: TGTGCCTGGAGTGTATTTTGGAGCCACTCCTATAATTCACCCCTCCACTTT
CDR3: CAWSVFWSHSYNSPLHF

D: .
size: .
V: TRBV28
J: TRBJ2-7
DNA: TGTGCCAGCAGTTCCCCGGACACCGCCTACGAGCAGTACTTC
CDR3: CASSSPDTAYEQYF

D: .
size: .
V: TRBV18
J: TRBJ1-5
DNA: TGTGCCAGCTCACCTTCGGGCTCAGGGGACAATCAGCCCCAGCATTTT
CDR3: CASSPSGSGDNQPQHF

D: TRBD1
size: .
V: TRBV2
J: TRBJ2-3
DNA: TGTGCCAGCAGTGGACAGGGGGATACGCAGTATTTT
CDR3: CASSGQGDTQYF

D: .
size: .
V: TRBV11-3
J: TRBJ2-5
DNA: TGTGCCAGCAGCTTAGGGTCCAGGGCGTACCAAGAGACCCAGTACTTC
CDR3: CASSLGSRAYQETQYF

D: .
size: .
V: TRBV28
J: TRBJ1-1
DNA: TGTGCCAGCAGTTTAAAGGGAGGCACTGAAGCTTTCTTT
CDR3: CASSLKGGTEAFF

D: .
size: .
V: TRBV28
J: TRBJ1-1
DNA: TGTGCCAGCAGCGAAGAAACTTCGAACACTGAAGCTTTCTTT
CDR3: CASSEETSNTEAFF

D: TRBD1
size: .
V: TRBV2
J: TRBJ1-6
DNA: TGTGCCAGCGGGGGACAGTATAATTCACCCCTCCACTTT
CDR3: CASGGQYNSPLHF

D: TRBD1
size: .
V: TRBV11-2
J: TRBJ1-3
DNA: TGTGCCAGCAGCTCTCGGACAGGGACGGTCTCGTCTGGAAACACCATATATTTT
CDR3: CASSSRTGTVSSGNTIYF

D: TRBD1
size: .
V: TRBV4-2
J: TRBJ1-1
DNA: TGTGCCAGCAGCCAAGAGGACGGGGACAGGGCAGCTTTCTTT
CDR3: CASSQEDGDRAAFF

D: TRBD1
size: few
V: TRBV19
J: TRBJ1-6
DNA: TGTGCCAGTAGTGAAGCCGGGACAGTCAATTCACCCCTCCACTTT
CDR3: CASSEAGTVNSPLHF

D: .
size: .
V: TRBV3-1/TRBV3-2
J: TRBJ2-7
DNA: TGTGCCAGCAGCCAGGCGGGACTGCTTGCCGAGCAGTACTTC
CDR3: CASSQAGLLAEQYF

D: .
size: .
V: TRBV5-6
J: TRBJ2-3
DNA: TGTGCCAGCAGCTTGGCCTGGTCAGGGGTTGGTCCAGATACGCAGTATTTT
CDR3: CASSLAWSGVGPDTQYF

D: .
size: few
V: TRBV6-5
J: TRBJ1-2
DNA: TGTGCCAGCAGTCCACGATCAGGGGCGCGTGGCTACACCTTC
CDR3: CASSPRSGARGYTF

D: .
size: .
V: TRBV12-3/TRBV12-4
J: TRBJ1-2
DNA: TGTGCCAGCAGTTATAGCAGGGAACATGGCTACACCTTC
CDR3: CASSYSREHGYTF

D: TRBD1
size: .
V: TRBV3-1/TRBV3-2
J: TRBJ1-5
DNA: TGTGCCAGCAGCCATCAGGGGGGACAGCCCCAGCATTTT
CDR3: CASSHQGGQPQHF

D: TRBD1
size: .
V: TRBV9
J: TRBJ2-5
DNA: TGTGCCAGCAGCGCCACAGGGGTCCAAGAGACCCAGTACTTC
CDR3: CASSATGVQETQYF

D: TRBD1
size: once
V: TRBV2
J: TRBJ2-7
DNA: TGTGCCAGCAGCGCTGACAGGGGCGAACCTTACGAGCAGTACTTC
CDR3: CASSADRGEPYEQYF